The text below deals with one T cell receptor (beta chain). Participant ages covered about 18 to 89 years across around 25 US areas. Cohort 3 recovery required two negative PCRs, clearance, or symptom resolution. The data were obtained in a study of blood T cell repertoires in COVID-19. As for the study in general: From T cells, B-cell-depleted T cells, or PBMCs came the material, which was cDNA or gDNA.

The authors' processing: Researchers report that nucleated cell counts were estimated from reference gene primer amplification. The assay was immunoSEQ multiplex PCR, and TCRdb's table has in-frame clones only and misses some. V and J calls and clone size are copied from that table; D and trimming were computed from the DNA. Among fewer than 200,000 clones, roughly 80% were seen once, and the ten largest hold nearly 4.5%. The CDR3 consists of 15 residues. Per germline, CDR1 WSHSY and CDR2 SAAADI. V gave up 4 bases and J gave up 4 bases; unmatched junction bases: 5. The sequenced sample consisted of PBMCs or T cells enriched from blood (not recorded which). V and J are TRBV10-2 and TRBJ1-5; 9 positions agree with TRBD1. This receptor was taken from a woman in her 50s who had recovered from COVID-19. As DNA, the CDR3 is TGCGCCAGCAGTGGCACCGGGACAGGGAATCAGCCCCAGCATTTT. This gives the protein CASSGTGTGNQPQHF.